This T cell receptor (beta chain) was recovered during a study of T cells in localized non-small cell lung cancer (dated by TCRdb to 2018 to 2020). Concerning the study at large: The study examined T cell repertoires in under 300 patients with early-stage NSCLC and compared tumors with uninvolved tumor-adjacent lungs. The cohort was made up of under 250 treatment-naive NSCLC patients whose localized lung tumors had been resected. Of the NSCLC patients, around 140 were male and around 99 were female, and the mean age was approximately 66 years. On the study overall, not on this receptor specifically: Higher T cell density in blood was associated with longer overall survival, whereas higher clonality in adjacent lung was associated with shorter survival. A median of approximately 57 of the top 100 tumor clones were detected in paired uninvolved adjacent lung, and 28 of these tumor clones were also found among the top 100 clones of the paired uninvolved adjacent lung. Because multi-region tumor sequencing was not done, intratumor heterogeneity could not be ruled out. Uninvolved tumor-adjacent lung showed the highest T cell clonality, higher than tumor, which suggests more focused antigenic responses in the uninvolved tumor-adjacent lung. Because the study design was exploratory, TCR variables were selected using unadjusted p-values without false-discovery rate correction.

The CDR1 and CDR2 encoded by the germline V gene are SGDLS and YYNGEE. From cysteine to phenylalanine, the CDR3 is 13 amino acids long. Here the CDR3 DNA is all that survives: 39 bases in frame from base 1. Cut back by 0 bases and 6 bases, the V and J ends lie 9 bases apart. To note about this clone: The clone's antigen remains unknown. Nothing much larger sits one base from this clone, and base qualities are not available.

TCR beta CDR3 regions were sequenced from DNA using the immunoSEQ Assay. On the study's bioinformatics: To compute T cell density, TCR beta template counts were normalized to usable DNA, which was estimated by amplifying housekeeping genes. Richness was estimated with the preseqR package, extrapolating to 400,000 templates for PBMC samples and 120,000 templates for tissue samples. Clonality was defined as one minus Pielou's evenness. To identify tissue-enriched TCRs, differential abundance testing was run on productive amino-acid clonotypes with a minimum total count of 5 and an alpha of 0.1. Repertoire overlap between compartments was quantified with the Jaccard Index and Morisita Overlap Index. GLIPH clustered TCR beta CDR3s with public tetramer-defined viral CDR3s; viral motifs required at least three viral sequences plus V-gene enrichment. Drawn from immuneACCESS, this table holds only the in-frame rearrangements with V and J called that TCRdb kept. Clones are partly lost; checked studies trace under half to an unresolved V gene and leave the rest unexplained. Clonal size and the V and J genes are those of that table, whereas D and trimming came from the DNA. This sample has 70,000 to 100,000 clones in its table, and approximately 80% of those were observed once. The leading ten clones occupy roughly 9.8% of the sample.

At diagnosis, peripheral blood, uninvolved tumor-adjacent lung and tumor were collected and stored as a combination of fresh-frozen and FFPE material. Blood samples were analyzed as peripheral blood mononuclear cells for TCR repertoire profiling. The sequence links TRBV9 to TRBJ1-2; a tentative D call is TRBD1 (5 bases match). This TCR was recovered from a female donor at least 60 years old with stage I lung adenocarcinoma. This specimen was peripheral blood, taken before any cancer treatment. The sequenced DNA: TGTGCCAGCAGCGTAGTTAACAGGAATGGCTACACCTTC. It encodes CASSVVNRNGYTF.